This T cell receptor beta chain came from a study of blood T cells in healthy people across ages. There are 15 residues in the CDR3. CDR1 is MNHEY and CDR2 is SMNVEV in the germline V gene (reference sequence). Caucasian, healthy and from Russia, the donors were aged between about 6 and 90. The authors isolated at least 7 million PBMCs per sample. Each sample provided at least 5 micrograms of extracted total RNA. The authors ran a second PCR of about 6 to 11 cycles using a sample-barcoded 5' primer and a J-beta primer mix. A template-switch adaptor that had 12 random nucleotides put a tag on each cDNA molecule. TCRdb passed the 5' RACE reads through MiXCR, listing each CDR3 protein once. The sample lists approximately 730,000 distinct CDR3 sequences, approximately 55% occurring once.

This TCR derives from a man at least 80 years old in good health. Specimen: blood. This chain links TRBV27 with TRBJ2-7; the D gene could be TRBD1 or TRBD2 (6 bases each). TRBJ2-5 explains the end of the DNA better; the J call may be wrong. This CDR3 reads CASSPRGGRWETQYF. CDR3 nucleotides: TGTGCCAGCAGTCCCCGAGGGGGGAGGTGGGAGACCCAGTACTTC.